This is a list of T cell receptor beta chains from one sample in a study of shared clonotypes between healthy human individuals. Libraries were prepared by immunoSEQ multiplex PCR; TCRdb keeps only in-frame clonotypes and omits some of them. Of some 2,000,000 clones detected, 85% to 95% appear once; the ten largest clones hold roughly 0.13%. Material for sequencing was naive CD4+ T cells sorted from blood. The receptors here all came from a man aged 18 to 30 in good health. Both conserved end residues are part of each CDR3. The D gene is left open where the match is weak. Clone size is stated in some rows and not others, as once, few, many or a class when expanded.

TRBJ1-6	-	-	TRBV1	TGCACCAGCAGCCAAGATCCAGCGGAGGCATATTCACCCCTCCACTTT	CTSSQDPAEAYSPLHF
TRBJ2-1	-	-	TRBV7-3	TGTGCCAGCAGCCTAAGGGTGTCGAGCGGAATTTACAATGAGCAGTTCTTC	CASSLRVSSGIYNEQFF
TRBJ2-5	-	-	TRBV13	TGTGCCAGCAGCTTAACCGGGGAGACCCAGTACTTC	CASSLTGETQYF
TRBJ1-1	-	once	TRBV2	TGTGCCAGCACCGAGGGGAGGGGGTCTGAAGCTTTCTTT	CASTEGRGSEAFF
TRBJ2-5	-	once	TRBV6-1	TGTGCCAGCAGTGTATTTGCAGGAGGAGAGACCCAGTACTTC	CASSVFAGGETQYF
TRBJ1-1	-	-	TRBV20-1	TGCAGTGCTAGAGATGTTAGAGCTTTCTTT	CSARDVRAFF
TRBJ2-7	-	-	TRBV2	TGTGCCAGCAGTGATTCGGGGTTCTACGAGCAGTACTTC	CASSDSGFYEQYF
TRBJ1-1	-	-	TRBV28	TGTGCCAGCAGTTTAGGCAGCCTTGAAGCTTTCTTT	CASSLGSLEAFF
TRBJ2-7	TRBD1	-	TRBV19	TGTGCCAGTAGTAGCCCCGGGACAGGGATCTACGAGCAGTACTTC	CASSSPGTGIYEQYF
TRBJ2-1	TRBD2	-	TRBV30	TGTGCCTGGAGTCAAACCCTGACTAGCGGGATAGGCAATGAGCAGTTCTTC	CAWSQTLTSGIGNEQFF
TRBJ2-7	-	-	TRBV6-1	TGTGCCAGCAGTGAAGCTCAGACGTACCAGTACTTC	CASSEAQTYQYF
TRBJ1-2	-	-	TRBV7-2	TGTGCCAGCAGCTTAGTGTCAGGGTGGGAGGACTATGGCTACACCTTC	CASSLVSGWEDYGYTF
TRBJ1-1	-	-	TRBV5-1	TGCGCCAGCAGCTTTAGGGAGCGCACTGAAGCTTTCTTT	CASSFRERTEAFF
TRBJ2-1	-	once	TRBV7-2	TGTGCCAGCAGCTTAGTACGGCCGTACAATGAGCAGTTCTTC	CASSLVRPYNEQFF
TRBJ2-2	-	-	TRBV11-2	TGTGCCAGCAGCTTAACCGGGAGTACCGGGGAGCTGTTTTTT	CASSLTGSTGELFF
TRBJ2-1	-	-	TRBV11-2	TGTGCCAGCAGCTTAGCGGGAGTATACAATGAGCAGTTCTTC	CASSLAGVYNEQFF
TRBJ1-3	-	once	TRBV6-1	TGTGCCAGCAGTGAAGGAACAGGGAATGGAAACACCATATATTTT	CASSEGTGNGNTIYF
TRBJ2-7	-	-	TRBV5-6	TGTGCCAGCAGCTTGCGGGCAGGGTGGAACGAGCAGTACTTC	CASSLRAGWNEQYF
TRBJ2-3	TRBD1	-	TRBV5-1	TGCGCCAGCAGCTTGGGGGACAGGGACGCAGATACGCAGTATTTT	CASSLGDRDADTQYF
TRBJ2-7	TRBD1	-	TRBV2	TGTGCCAGCAGTGAAGGGGGGACAGGGCAGTACTTC	CASSEGGTGQYF
TRBJ1-5	-	once	TRBV30	TGTGCCTGGAGTCCGGGCCCTAATCAGCCCCAGCATTTT	CAWSPGPNQPQHF
TRBJ2-1	-	once	TRBV9	TGTGCCAGCAGCAGACCGGACTACCAGGCCTCCTACAATGAGCAGTTCTTC	CASSRPDYQASYNEQFF
TRBJ1-3	TRBD1	-	TRBV5-5	TGTGCCAGCAGCTTAGGACAGGGAGTAAACACCATATATTTT	CASSLGQGVNTIYF
TRBJ1-5	-	-	TRBV2	TGTGCCAGCAGTGGCAGGGGATATAGCAATCAGCCCCAGCATTTT	CASSGRGYSNQPQHF
TRBJ2-1	-	-	TRBV9	TGTGCCAGCAGCGTCACAGGGAGCTCCTACAATGAGCAGTTCTTC	CASSVTGSSYNEQFF
TRBJ2-1	TRBD2	-	TRBV9	TGTGCCAGCAGCGTAGAGGCTAGCGGATACAATGAGCAGTTCTTC	CASSVEASGYNEQFF
TRBJ2-3	TRBD2	once	TRBV18	TGTGCCAGCTCACCACGATCAGGGAGGGGCACAGATACGCAGTATTTT	CASSPRSGRGTDTQYF
TRBJ1-6	-	-	TRBV6-6	TGTGCCAGCAGGTTACAGGGAAGCGATAATTCACCCCTCCACTTT	CASRLQGSDNSPLHF
TRBJ1-1	-	-	TRBV28	TGTGCCAGCAGTTCAACTGAAGCTTTCTTT	CASSSTEAFF
TRBJ1-4	-	-	TRBV28	TGTGCCAGCAGTACAGGGACGGCGGGTGAAAAACTGTTTTTT	CASSTGTAGEKLFF
TRBJ2-1	-	-	TRBV19	TGTGCCAGTAGTAAAAGCTCCTACAATGAGCAGTTCTTC	CASSKSSYNEQFF
TRBJ1-5	-	-	TRBV19	TGTGCCAGTAGTATGATGGGGGCGGGCAATCAGCCCCAGCATTTT	CASSMMGAGNQPQHF
TRBJ2-5	-	-	TRBV29-1	TGCAGCGTTGAGGCCGTGGCAGAGACCCAGTACTTC	CSVEAVAETQYF
TRBJ2-5	TRBD1	-	TRBV6-1	TGTGCCAGCAGTGAAGTATCTGGGACAGCCACACAAGAGACCCAGTACTTC	CASSEVSGTATQETQYF
TRBJ2-7	-	-	TRBV2	TGTGCCAGCAGTGAAGCCGACAGGAAAGTGTCCTACGAGCAGTACTTC	CASSEADRKVSYEQYF
TRBJ1-1	-	once	TRBV5-1	TGCGCCAGCAGCTCCGGTCCCGGGACGGGGGGGAACACTGAAGCTTTCTTT	CASSSGPGTGGNTEAFF
TRBJ2-7	TRBD2	-	TRBV4-2	TGTGCCAGCAGCCAAGAGTCTAGCGGGGCCTACGAGCAGTACTTC	CASSQESSGAYEQYF
TRBJ2-2	-	-	TRBV10-1	TGCGCCAGCAGTGGGGACCTCCCCGCCGGGGAGCTGTTTTTT	CASSGDLPAGELFF
TRBJ2-7	-	-	TRBV15	TGTGCCACCAGCAGAAAGGGCGTCAGCTCCTACGAGCAGTACTTC	CATSRKGVSSYEQYF
TRBJ1-3	-	-	TRBV7-9	TGTGCCAGCAGCTTAGCGTTCGGGTGGCAGACCTCTGGAAACACCATATATTTT	CASSLAFGWQTSGNTIYF
TRBJ2-7	TRBD1	-	TRBV6-6	TGTGCCAGCGGAAACAGGGGGCCCTACGAGCAGTACTTC	CASGNRGPYEQYF
TRBJ2-5	-	-	TRBV7-9	TGTGCCAGCAGCTTGGCCGGGGCGGAGGAGACCCAGTACTTC	CASSLAGAEETQYF
TRBJ1-2	TRBD1	-	TRBV5-8	TGTGCCAGCAGCTTCGGACAGGGGCCCTTCTATGGCTACACCTTC	CASSFGQGPFYGYTF
TRBJ2-5	-	-	TRBV2	TGTGCCAGCAGCATGCAGGAGACCCAGTACTTC	CASSMQETQYF
TRBJ1-4	-	-	TRBV6-5	TGTGCCAGCAGTTACTACGGGACGGGAAATAATGAAAAACTGTTTTTT	CASSYYGTGNNEKLFF
TRBJ2-3	-	-	TRBV7-3	TGTGCCAGCTCCAAATCCCTTAGCACAGATACGCAGTATTTT	CASSKSLSTDTQYF
TRBJ1-5	TRBD1	-	TRBV5-4	TGTGCCAGCAGCTTGGGAGGGACAGGGGTTCAGCCCCAGCATTTT	CASSLGGTGVQPQHF
TRBJ1-4	TRBD1	-	TRBV5-1	TGCGCCAGCAGCTTGTTCGGAGGGACAGGAAGTGAAAAACTGTTTTTT	CASSLFGGTGSEKLFF
TRBJ1-2	TRBD1	-	TRBV9	TGTGCCAGCAGCGCCTGGGACAGGGGGGGTAATGGCTACACCTTC	CASSAWDRGGNGYTF
TRBJ2-2	-	-	TRBV27	TGTGCCAGCAGTGTTACGCAGACCGGGGAGCTGTTTTTT	CASSVTQTGELFF
TRBJ2-7	TRBD1	-	TRBV30	TGTGCCTGGAGTTGGGGACAGGGCCGCTCCTACGAGCAGTACTTC	CAWSWGQGRSYEQYF
TRBJ1-2	TRBD1	once	TRBV5-6	TGTGCCAGCAGCCCTCAACGACAGGGGGCAACAGGAGGCTACACCTTC	CASSPQRQGATGGYTF
TRBJ2-1	-	-	TRBV11-2	TGTGCCAGCGGCCCCGGCTCCTACAATGAGCAGTTCTTC	CASGPGSYNEQFF
TRBJ2-2	-	-	TRBV9	TGTGCCAGCAGCGTAGAAGCAGCTAACACCGGGGAGCTGTTTTTT	CASSVEAANTGELFF
TRBJ2-1	-	-	TRBV5-1	TGCGCCAGCACCCCCTTGGGGGACCTAAGCTCCTACAATGAGCAGTTCTTC	CASTPLGDLSSYNEQFF
TRBJ1-5	TRBD1	-	TRBV6-6	TGTGCCAGCAGCCGACAGGGAGGACAGCCCCAGCATTTT	CASSRQGGQPQHF
TRBJ2-3	TRBD2	-	TRBV4-1	TGCGCCAGCAGCTTTTCTCTCCTCCGGCGGGGGGGCACAGATACGCAGTATTTT	CASSFSLLRRGGTDTQYF